This record covers a single TCR beta chain. The antigen remains unidentified. This record comes from a study of vaccination and CD4 T cells after COVID-19. Sample treatment: roughly nine-day PBMC culture with coronavirus spike peptide pools or control peptides (ViraFEST assay). The CDR3 runs to 15 residues. J gave up 3 bases and V 6 bases, and 9 bases lay outside the gene matches. Germline V gene sequence: CDR1 DFQATT, CDR2 SNEGSKA (reference sequence). The Oncomine TCR Beta short-read assay sequenced DNA from cultured CD4+ T cells. The authors extracted genomic DNA from cultured CD4+ T cells. Using its own MiXCR run on the PCR reads, TCRdb lists one record per CDR3 protein. This sample has over 1,500 distinct CDR3 sequences, with 70% found just once.

The receptor was derived from a human donor who had recovered from COVID-19. The gene calls are TRBV20-1 and TRBJ2-1, with 9 positions matching TRBD1. Sequencing used CD4+ T cells from blood, cultured in vitro, obtained after SARS-CoV-2 vaccination. This CDR3 is CSAPMGQGFYNEQFF. CDR3 nucleotide sequence: TGCAGTGCACCGATGGGACAGGGATTCTACAATGAGCAGTTCTTC.